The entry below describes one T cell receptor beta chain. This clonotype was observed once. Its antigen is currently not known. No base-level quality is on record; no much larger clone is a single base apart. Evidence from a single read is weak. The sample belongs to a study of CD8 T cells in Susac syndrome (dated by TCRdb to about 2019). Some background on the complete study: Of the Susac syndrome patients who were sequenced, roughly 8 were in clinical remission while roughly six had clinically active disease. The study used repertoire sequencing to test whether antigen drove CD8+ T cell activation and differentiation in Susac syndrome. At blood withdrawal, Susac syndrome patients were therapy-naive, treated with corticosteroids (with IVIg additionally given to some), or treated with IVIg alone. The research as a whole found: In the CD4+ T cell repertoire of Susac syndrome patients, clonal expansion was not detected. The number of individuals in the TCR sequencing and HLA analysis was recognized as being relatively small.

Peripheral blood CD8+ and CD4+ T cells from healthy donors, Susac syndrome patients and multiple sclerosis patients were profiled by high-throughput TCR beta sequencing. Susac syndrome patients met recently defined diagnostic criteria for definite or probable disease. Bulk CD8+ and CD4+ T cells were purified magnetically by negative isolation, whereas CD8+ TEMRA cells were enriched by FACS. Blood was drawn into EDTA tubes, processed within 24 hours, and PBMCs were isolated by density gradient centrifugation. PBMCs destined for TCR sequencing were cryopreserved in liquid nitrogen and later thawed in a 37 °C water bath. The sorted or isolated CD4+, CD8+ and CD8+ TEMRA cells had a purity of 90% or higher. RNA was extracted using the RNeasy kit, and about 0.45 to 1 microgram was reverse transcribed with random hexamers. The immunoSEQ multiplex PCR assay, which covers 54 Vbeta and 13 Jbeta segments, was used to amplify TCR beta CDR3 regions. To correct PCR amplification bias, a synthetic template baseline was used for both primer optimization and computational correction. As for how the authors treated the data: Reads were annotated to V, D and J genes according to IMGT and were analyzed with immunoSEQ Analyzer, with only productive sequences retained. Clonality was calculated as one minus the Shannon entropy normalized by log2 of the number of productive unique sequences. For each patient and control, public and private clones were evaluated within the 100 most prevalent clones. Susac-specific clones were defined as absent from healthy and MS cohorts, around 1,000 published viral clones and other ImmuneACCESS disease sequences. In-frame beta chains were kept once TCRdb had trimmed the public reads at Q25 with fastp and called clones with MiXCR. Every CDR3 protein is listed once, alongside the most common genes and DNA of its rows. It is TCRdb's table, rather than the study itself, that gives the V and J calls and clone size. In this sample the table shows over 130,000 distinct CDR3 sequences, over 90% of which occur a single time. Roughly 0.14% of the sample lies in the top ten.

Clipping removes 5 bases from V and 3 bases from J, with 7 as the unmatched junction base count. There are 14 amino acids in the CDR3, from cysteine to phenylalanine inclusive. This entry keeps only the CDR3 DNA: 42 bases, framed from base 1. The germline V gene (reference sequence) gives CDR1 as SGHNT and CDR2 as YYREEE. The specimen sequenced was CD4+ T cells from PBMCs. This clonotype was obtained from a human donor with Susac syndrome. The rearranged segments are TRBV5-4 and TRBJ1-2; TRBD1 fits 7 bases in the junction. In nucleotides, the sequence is TGTGCCAGCAGGATGACAGGGAAGGACTATGGCTACACCTTC. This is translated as CASRMTGKDYGYTF.